Presented here are 22 T cell receptor beta chains from one specimen sequenced in a study of T-cell memory formation after mild COVID-19. One entry per CDR3 protein, called by TCRdb with MiXCR from the 5' RACE reads. Of under 300,000 distinct CDR3 sequences in the sample, roughly 8.2% are singletons; the top ten hold 20% to 25%. The sequenced sample consisted of PBMCs or a T cell subset sorted from them (not recorded which). The receptor set was obtained from a man aged 18 to 30 who had mild COVID-19 (a few samples of this study predate the infection). Cell type and time point are not known.

The gene calls are TRBV4-2 and TRBJ2-5, with 7 bases lining up with TRBD1. The CDR3 runs 16 residues. Germline V gene sequence: CDR1 LGHNA, CDR2 YNFKEQ. The J segment lost 5 bases and the V segment lost 4 bases, leaving 13 bases of the junction unmatched. CDR3 residues: CASSLGRQGVGETQYF. CDR3 coding DNA: TGTGCCAGCAGCCTAGGAAGGCAGGGGGTAGGCGAGACCCAGTACTTC.

The sample holds a few counts of this clonotype. This chain joins TRBV10-1 and TRBJ1-2; D is unclear. Germline values: CDR1 WNHNN, CDR2 SYGVQD (reference sequence). V dropped 3 bases and J dropped 4 bases, with 12 bases sitting between them. CDR3 length: 14 residues. CDR3 sequence: CASSEGPGTYGYTF. Here the CDR3 DNA reads TGCGCCAGCAGTGAAGGACCGGGTACCTATGGCTACACCTTC.

In this sample, this clonotype turned up many times. The genes are TRBV6-2 or TRBV6-3 and TRBJ1-1; D remains unclear. The CDR3 has 13 residues. The germline gives CDR1 MNHEY, CDR2 SVGEGT. Deletions cut 4 bases from V and 1 base from J, with 7 bases between. Here the CDR3 reads CASSLSRNTEAFF. The CDR3 DNA is TGTGCCAGCAGTTTGAGTAGGAACACTGAAGCTTTCTTT.

This rearrangement joins TRBV6-1 to TRBJ2-2; no clear D gene. Germline CDR1 MNHNS, CDR2 SASEGT. V was pared by 7 bases and J by 7 bases, with 22 bases between. The CDR3 sequence is 16 residues long. The CDR3 sequence: CASKNRPGFQNGELFF. CDR3 coding DNA: TGTGCCAGCAAAAATCGACCAGGTTTCCAGAACGGGGAGCTGTTTTTT.

This clonotype was picked up many times. This chain links TRBV5-4 with TRBJ1-5; D unresolved. The germline V and J ends were trimmed by 0 bases and 4 bases, with 11 bases remaining between them. Germline V gene sequence: CDR1 SGHNT, CDR2 YYREEE (reference sequence). The CDR3 is 15 amino acids. The CDR3 reads CASSLAGQSNQPQHF. The CDR3 coding sequence is TGTGCCAGCAGCTTGGCCGGGCAGAGTAATCAGCCCCAGCATTTT. Based on the CDR3 plus reference TRBV5-4 and TRBJ1-5, the full variable domain is ETGVTQSPTHLIKTRGQQVTLRCSSQSGHNTVSWYQQALGQGPQFIFQYYREEENGRGNFPPRFSGLQFPNYSSELNVNALELDDSALYLCASSLAGQSNQPQHFGDGTRLSIL.

This clonotype was detected ten times or more. The rearrangement joins TRBV14 to TRBJ1-2, with 8 bases fitting TRBD1. Germline CDR1 SGHDN, CDR2 FVKESK. This CDR3 has 17 amino acids. V dropped 1 base and J dropped 2; count of bases not matched to a gene: 9. The CDR3 here is CASSQGLGRGPNYGYTF. The DNA for the CDR3 is TGTGCCAGCAGCCAAGGCCTAGGCAGGGGGCCCAACTATGGCTACACCTTC.

This clonotype came up a few times. The V and J genes are TRBV7-3 and TRBJ2-5; D is ambiguous. Germline V lookup: CDR1 SGHTA, CDR2 FQGTGA. There are 13 residues in the CDR3. Trimming removed 5 bases at V and 5 bases at J, with 12 bases between. The CDR3 is CASSVKRSETQYF. The CDR3 DNA is TGTGCCAGCAGCGTGAAACGATCGGAGACCCAGTACTTC.

Ten or more counts support this clonotype. This sequence joins TRBV18 and TRBJ2-7, with D unresolved. The CDR3 runs 14 residues. V was trimmed by 2 bases and J by 3 bases, leaving 11 bases between them. CDR1 is KGHSH and CDR2 is LQKENI in the germline V gene. CDR3 region: CASSPFQANYEQYF. CDR3 DNA: TGTGCCAGCTCACCATTCCAGGCAAACTACGAGCAGTACTTC.

This clonotype was detected only a few times. The chain carries TRBV24-1 and TRBJ1-6; D is unresolved. V lost 2 bases and J lost 6, with 10 bases in between. The CDR3 sequence is 15 residues long. Per the germline V gene, CDR1 is KGHDR and CDR2 is SFDVKD. For the CDR3, the DNA is TGTGCCACCAGTGATTCCCGCCTGGTTAATTCACCCCTCCACTTT. Translating gives CATSDSRLVNSPLHF.

In its sample, this clonotype was seen many times. V usage is TRBV4-3 and J usage is TRBJ1-2, with TRBD1 matching over 8 bases. V shed 0 bases and J 2 bases; nucleotides not matched to a gene: 8. The germline gives CDR1 LGHNA, CDR2 YSLEER. The length of the CDR3 is 17 residues. DNA of the CDR3: TGCGCCAGCAGCCAAGATTGGCAGGGGGCTGTAAACTATGGCTACACCTTC. Translation: CASSQDWQGAVNYGYTF.

In this sample, this clonotype turned up a few times. The CDR3 spells CATSPTLVPRDTQYF. The CDR3 nucleotides are TGTGCCACCAGCCCCACTCTAGTGCCCCGAGATACGCAGTATTTT. The rearrangement uses TRBV15 and TRBJ2-3; D gene uncertain. Per germline, CDR1 LNHNV and CDR2 YYDKDF (reference sequence). The CDR3 contains 15 residues. Trimming took 5 bases from V and 5 from J, leaving 17 bases between them.

The chain combines TRBV6-1 with TRBJ1-1; D call uncertain. V was cut by 2 bases and J by 1 base, with 11 bases left in between. Per the germline V gene, CDR1 is MNHNS and CDR2 is SASEGT. The CDR3 has 15 residues. The CDR3: CASSETQVGNTEAFF. The DNA for the CDR3 is TGTGCCAGCAGTGAAACTCAGGTGGGGAACACTGAAGCTTTCTTT.

The J gene is TRBJ2-7, the V gene TRBV6-2 or TRBV6-3; 9 bases map to TRBD1. The germline gives CDR1 MNHEY, CDR2 SVGEGT. The CDR3 extends over 14 amino acids. The V gene end was trimmed by 6 bases and the J gene end by 2 bases; junction bases not matched to a gene: 5. CDR3 sequence: CASRPGTGTYEQYV. CDR3 coding DNA: TGTGCCAGCAGACCCGGGACAGGGACCTACGAGCAGTACGTC.

This clonotype came up a few times. The CDR3 loop is CASNADPGNQPQHF. In nucleotides, the CDR3 is TGTGCCAGCAACGCCGACCCGGGAAATCAGCCCCAGCATTTT. V is TRBV5-5 and J is TRBJ1-5; no definite D call. CDR3 length: 14 amino acids. Germline loops: CDR1 SGHKS, CDR2 YYEKEE (reference sequence). Trimming pared 6 bases from V and 4 bases from J, leaving 14 bases between.

This clonotype was counted a few times. The chain has TRBV5-6 and TRBJ2-1; D tentatively fits TRBD1 or TRBD2 (5 bases each). V gave up 2 bases and J gave up 2 bases, with 8 bases separating them. The CDR3 consists of 14 residues. In germline, CDR1 is SGHDT, CDR2 YYEEEE. In DNA, the CDR3 is TGTGCCAGCAGCTTTGGGGGAACCTACAATGAGCAGTTCTTC. Its protein is CASSFGGTYNEQFF.

This clonotype was detected many times. V is TRBV6-2 or TRBV6-3 and J is TRBJ2-5; the D is unclear. Per the germline V gene, CDR1 is MNHEY and CDR2 is SVGEGT. V was trimmed by 1 base and J by 2 bases, leaving 26 bases between them. The CDR3 contains 20 residues. The CDR3 coding sequence is TGTGCCAGCAGTTACTTTCTGGCACCACCGGCTAAAGTGACTCAAGAGACCCAGTACTTC. Amino acid sequence: CASSYFLAPPAKVTQETQYF.

This clonotype was detected many times. This chain connects TRBV5-1 to TRBJ2-5; D remains ambiguous. Trimming removed 1 base from V and 1 base from J, with 2 bases in between. The CDR3 extends over 12 amino acids. Looked up from germline, CDR1 is SGHRS and CDR2 is YFSETQ. CDR3 sequence reads: CASSLPQETQYF. The CDR3, as DNA: TGCGCCAGCAGCTTGCCCCAAGAGACCCAGTACTTC. Together with reference TRBV5-1 and TRBJ2-5, the CDR3 gives the full variable domain: KAGVTQTPRYLIKTRGQQVTLSCSPISGHRSVSWYQQTPGQGLQFLFEYFSETQRNKGNFPGRFSGRQFSNSRSEMNVSTLELGDSALYLCASSLPQETQYFGPGTRLLVL.

This clonotype was observed a few times. J is TRBJ1-1 and V is TRBV20-1, with a tentative D call TRBD1 (6 bases). The germline CDR1 and CDR2 sequences are DFQATT and SNEGSKA (reference sequence). This CDR3 is built from 13 residues. CDR3 sequence (DNA): TGCAGGACTAAAGACAGGCCAAACACTGAAGCTTTCTTT. Translating it yields CRTKDRPNTEAFF.

Many counts were recorded for this clonotype. The rearrangement uses TRBV5-6 and TRBJ1-1; D perhaps matches TRBD1 (6 bases). V shed 4 bases and J shed 3 bases, with 13 bases lying between them. Germline V gene sequence: CDR1 SGHDT, CDR2 YYEEEE. CDR3 size: 14 residues. In DNA form, the CDR3 reads TGTGCCAGCAGCCGCCGGGGGCCGGACACTGAAGCTTTCTTT. It yields the protein CASSRRGPDTEAFF.

This clonotype came up a few times. The V and J genes are TRBV18 and TRBJ2-2; D unclear. The CDR3 consists of 14 residues. The V gene's germline CDR1 is KGHSH and CDR2 LQKENI. Trimming pared 3 bases from V and 4 bases from J, leaving 9 bases between. CDR3 loop: CASSPWITTGELFF. In nucleotides, the CDR3 is TGTGCCAGCTCACCGTGGATCACCACCGGGGAGCTGTTTTTT.

The chain combines TRBV5-5 with TRBJ2-5, with D possibly being TRBD1 (6 bases). CDR3 length equals 15 residues. The germline V gene has CDR1 SGHKS and CDR2 YYEKEE (reference sequence). V was shortened by 4 bases and J by 0 bases, with 13 bases between the two germline ends. The CDR3 sequence is CASSPGTTYQETQYF. CDR3 sequence (DNA): TGTGCCAGCAGCCCGGGGACAACGTACCAAGAGACCCAGTACTTC.

This clonotype was detected only a few times. The DNA for the CDR3 is TGTGCCAGCAGTTTGGGGGGGGTCTGGGCCAACGTCCTGACTTTC. Translating it yields CASSLGGVWANVLTF. The chain is built from TRBV27 and TRBJ2-6, with 7 bases lining up with TRBD2. Germline loops: CDR1 MNHEY, CDR2 SMNVEV (reference sequence). This CDR3 is built from 15 residues. V trimming: 3 bases; J trimming: 5 bases; junction bases outside the gene matches: 4.